These 20 T cell receptor beta chains were all obtained from the same sample, sequenced in a study of blood T cell repertoires in COVID-19. Clones were read by immunoSEQ multiplex PCR, and TCRdb kept only the in-frame ones, dropping some. The table lists over 25,000 clones, 65% to 90% of them singletons. The sample was peripheral blood. Every receptor here comes from a human donor in a cohort sampled during active COVID-19.

The rearrangement uses TRBV11-3 and TRBJ1-1; D may be TRBD1 (6 bases). V gave up 7 bases and J gave up 8 bases, with 29 bases separating them. CDR1 is SGHNT and CDR2 is YENEEA in the germline V gene. The CDR3 runs 17 residues. The CDR3 bases are TGTGCCAGCACCATCCGCGGAACAGGGAGAACTTGGGGGGAAGCTTTCTTT. As protein: CASTIRGTGRTWGEAFF. Full variable domain (rest looked up from reference TRBV11-3 and TRBJ1-1): EAGVVQSPRYKIIEKKQPVAFWCNPISGHNTLYWYLQNLGQGPELLIRYENEEAVDDSQLPKDRFSAERLKGVDSTLKIQPAELGDSAVYLCASTIRGTGRTWGEAFFGQGTRLTVV.

The rearrangement joins TRBV3-1 (or the pseudogene TRBV3-2) to TRBJ2-1; 10 nucleotides line up with TRBD2. The CDR3 loop spans 16 amino acids. Germline loops: CDR1 LGHDT, CDR2 YNNKEL (reference sequence). The V segment lost 0 bases and the J segment 4 bases; nucleotides outside the gene matches: 3. The CDR3 protein is CASSQEASGGYNEQFF. The CDR3 DNA is TGTGCCAGCAGCCAAGAGGCTAGCGGGGGATACAATGAGCAGTTCTTC.

CDR3: CASSQGHQPQHF. In DNA, the CDR3 is TGTGCCAGCAGTCAGGGTCATCAGCCCCAGCATTTT. This sequence joins TRBV12-3 or TRBV12-4 and TRBJ1-5; a weak D match, TRBD1 (5 bases). V shed 5 bases and J shed 5 bases, with 7 bases lying between them. This CDR3 comprises 12 residues.

This chain links TRBV19 with TRBJ2-3; no reliable D call. CDR1 is LNHDA and CDR2 is SQIVND in the germline V gene (reference sequence). The V gene lost 3 bases and the J gene lost 6 bases, with 16 bases spanning the gap. The CDR3 is 15 residues long. The DNA of the CDR3 is TGTGCCAGTAGTATGCTTTTGCGGAGCCCTGATACGCAGTATTTT. This gives the protein CASSMLLRSPDTQYF.

By share, this clone ranks as medium-sized. The chain carries TRBV19 and TRBJ1-1; no definite D call. The germline gives CDR1 LNHDA, CDR2 SQIVND (reference sequence). CDR3 size: 13 residues. Trimming shortened V by 6 bases and J by 1 base, and 9 bases separated the two germline ends. The chain's CDR3 is CASSPRENTEAFF. The CDR3 DNA follows: TGTGCCAGTAGCCCCCGGGAGAACACTGAAGCTTTCTTT.

The chain couples TRBV27 to TRBJ2-4, with a possible D match to TRBD2 (6 bases). The germline CDR1 and CDR2 sequences are MNHEY and SMNVEV (reference sequence). V lost 6 bases and J lost 1, with 19 bases in between. The CDR3 sequence is 17 residues long. In DNA, the CDR3 is TGTGCCAGCAGACCCCCCCCCGGAGGGGTCGCCAAAAACATTCAGTACTTC. It yields the protein CASRPPPGGVAKNIQYF.

In this sample, this clone turned up a few times. The chain is built from TRBV11-2 and TRBJ1-5, with a tentative D call TRBD1 (5 bases). There are 15 residues in the CDR3. Germline CDR1 and CDR2: SGHAT and FQNNGV. Trimming pared 0 bases from V and 7 bases from J, leaving 13 bases between. Here the CDR3 DNA reads TGTGCCAGCAGCTTAGATGGGGGGACTTACCAGCCCCAGCATTTT. Amino acid sequence: CASSLDGGTYQPQHF.

In its sample, this clone was seen once. The chain is built from TRBV12-3 or TRBV12-4 and TRBJ1-1; 7 bases are a match to TRBD1. There are 13 residues in the CDR3. Germline trimming cut 10 bases from V and 3 bases from J; bases unmatched to any gene: 8. The CDR3 loop is CATAMQGDTEAFF. The CDR3 bases are TGTGCCACCGCGATGCAGGGGGACACTGAAGCTTTCTTT.

The chain couples TRBV19 to TRBJ1-2; TRBD1 is a possible D gene (5 bases). CDR1 is LNHDA, CDR2 SQIVND, per germline (reference sequence). This CDR3 has 14 residues. The V end lost 7 bases, the J end lost 6 bases, and 18 bases lay between the germline ends. CDR3 region: CASTTPWGGDGYTF. CDR3 sequence (DNA): TGTGCCAGTACCACGCCGTGGGGCGGGGATGGCTACACCTTC.

The chain uses TRBV6-5 and TRBJ1-5; 9 nucleotides match TRBD1. Looked up from germline, CDR1 is MNHEY and CDR2 is SVGAGI. CDR3 size: 16 residues. Trimming cost V 2 bases and J 6 bases; bases outside gene matches: 8. This chain's CDR3 is CASSYRGTGRAQPQHF. The CDR3 bases are TGTGCCAGCAGTTACCGGGGGACAGGGAGGGCTCAGCCCCAGCATTTT.

As DNA, the CDR3 is TGCAGCGTCAGCACAGGGAGCGAGCAGTACTTC. Residues: CSVSTGSEQYF. This chain links TRBV29-1 with TRBJ2-7, with D maybe TRBD1 (6 bases). The germline gives CDR1 SQVTM, CDR2 ANQGSEA. CDR3 size: 11 residues. V was trimmed by 6 bases and J by 6 bases, leaving 12 bases between them.

In regard to this clone: One junction end disagrees with the germline gene, perhaps due to a read error. The chain couples TRBV7-7 to TRBJ2-3; 10 bases line up with TRBD2. This CDR3 is 15 amino acids long. The germline CDR1 and CDR2 sequences are SSHAT and FNYEAQ (reference sequence). CDR3 nucleotides: TGTGCTAGCAGCCCCGTCAGCGGGGGGGCAGATACGCAGTATTTT. Its protein product is CASSPVSGGADTQYF. The full variable domain, in which reference TRBV7-7 and TRBJ2-3 provide the parts outside the CDR3, is GAGVSQSPRYKVTKRGQDVTLRCDPISSHATLYWYQQALGQGPEFLTYFNYEAQPDKSGLPSDRFSAERPEGSISTLTIQRTEQRDSAMYRCASSPVSGGADTQYFGPGTRLTVL.

V is TRBV6-5 and J is TRBJ1-1, with D possibly TRBD1 on 5 matching bases. The ends were cut back, 2 bases at V and 5 bases at J, with 12 bases in the middle. Germline V gives CDR1 MNHEY, CDR2 SVGAGI. The CDR3 covers 14 residues. CDR3 DNA: TGTGCCAGCAGTTACGGGAGGGGAGGGACTGAAGCTTTCTTT. Translated, it gives CASSYGRGGTEAFF.

CDR3 sequence: CASSFSGGTDEQFF. The CDR3 nucleotides are TGTGCCAGCAGCTTTAGCGGGGGCACCGATGAGCAGTTCTTC. The chain employs TRBV7-2 and TRBJ2-1; 9 bases are shared with TRBD2. CDR1 and CDR2 (germline): SGHTA, FQGNSA. This CDR3 comprises 14 residues. V lost 3 bases to trimming and J lost 8 bases; unmatched junction nucleotides: 5.

This chain links TRBV3-1 (or the pseudogene TRBV3-2) with TRBJ1-2; no definite D call. The V gene lost 4 bases and the J gene lost 4 bases, with 13 bases spanning the gap. The CDR3 is 14 residues long. Germline-derived CDR1 and CDR2 are LGHDT and YNNKEL (reference sequence). The CDR3 DNA sequence: TGTGCCAGCAGCCGCGGGCAGGAGGGCTATGGCTACACCTTC. It codes for CASSRGQEGYGYTF.

The gene calls are TRBV28 and TRBJ1-1; 7 bases line up with TRBD1. Germline V gene lookup returns CDR1 MDHEN and CDR2 SYDVKM. With 6 bases clipped from V and 8 bases from J, the junction kept 6 bases outside the gene matches. The CDR3 totals 12 residues. The CDR3 DNA is TGTGCCAGCAGCTGGGGACAGCTGGAAGCTTTCTTT. Protein sequence: CASSWGQLEAFF.

This clone is a singleton in its sample. The rearrangement uses TRBV5-6 and TRBJ2-7, with 8 bases that match TRBD1. CDR3 length: 16 residues. The germline V gene encodes CDR1 SGHDT and CDR2 YYEEEE. Trimming at V came to 1 base and at J to 8 bases, leaving 14 bases not matched to a gene. The DNA for the CDR3 is TGTGCCAGCAGCTTGCGGGGCAGGGGGCGGGTACCGCAGCAGTACTTC. This sequence encodes CASSLRGRGRVPQQYF.

This chain joins TRBV6-5 and TRBJ1-1; D uncertain. CDR1 is MNHEY, CDR2 SVGAGI, per germline. V was clipped by 0 bases and J by 1 base, with 12 bases between them. This CDR3 is built from 16 residues. The CDR3 nucleotides are TGTGCCAGCAGTTACTCGGCGAGACTCCCGAACACTGAAGCTTTCTTT. Encoded protein: CASSYSARLPNTEAFF.

The chain has TRBV12-5 and TRBJ2-3; D perhaps matches TRBD1 (6 bases). V lost 0 bases to trimming and J lost 0 bases, with 19 bases between them. The CDR3 runs to 19 residues. CDR1 LGHNT and CDR2 FRNRAP come from the germline V gene. The CDR3 is CASGLVNKEDSLSTDTQYF. The CDR3 region has the DNA TGTGCTAGTGGTTTGGTAAACAAGGAGGACAGCCTCAGCACAGATACGCAGTATTTT.

The J gene is TRBJ2-5, the V gene TRBV27; TRBD1 matches at 7 bases. The CDR3 sequence is 15 residues long. The V gene's germline CDR1 is MNHEY and CDR2 SMNVEV (reference sequence). Trimming at V came to 6 bases and at J to 2 bases, leaving 9 bases not matched to a gene. The chain's CDR3 is CASSSGQRRQETQYF. CDR3 nucleotides: TGTGCCAGCAGCTCGGGACAGCGAAGGCAAGAGACCCAGTACTTC.